The clone carrying this T cell receptor beta chain was counted many times. The antigen is undetermined. This sample stems from a study of T cells after yellow fever vaccination. The CDR3 is 14 residues long. With 4 bases removed from V and 7 bases from J, the gap between germline ends came to 14 bases. The germline V gene encodes CDR1 MNHEY and CDR2 SMNVEV (reference sequence). Notes on the study in general: Clonotypes appearing in both CD4 and CD8 compartments existed, and their share was small. The booster response re-showed most primary clones: approximately 95% CD4, around 90% CD8.

TCRdb ran MiXCR on the 5' RACE reads and lists one entry per CDR3 protein. Altogether 250,000 to 350,000 distinct CDR3 sequences are present, under 9% being singletons, with the ten largest covering approximately 3.5%. The sequenced sample was CD4+ T cells sorted from PBMCs, obtained 5 days after the yellow fever booster vaccination. This receptor was taken from a man younger than 35 who received the YFV17D yellow fever vaccine. The chain carries TRBV27 and TRBJ1-5; D may be TRBD1 (5 bases). The CDR3 loop is CASSWASEGQPQHF. CDR3 bases: TGTGCCAGCAGTTGGGCGTCTGAGGGGCAGCCCCAGCATTTT.